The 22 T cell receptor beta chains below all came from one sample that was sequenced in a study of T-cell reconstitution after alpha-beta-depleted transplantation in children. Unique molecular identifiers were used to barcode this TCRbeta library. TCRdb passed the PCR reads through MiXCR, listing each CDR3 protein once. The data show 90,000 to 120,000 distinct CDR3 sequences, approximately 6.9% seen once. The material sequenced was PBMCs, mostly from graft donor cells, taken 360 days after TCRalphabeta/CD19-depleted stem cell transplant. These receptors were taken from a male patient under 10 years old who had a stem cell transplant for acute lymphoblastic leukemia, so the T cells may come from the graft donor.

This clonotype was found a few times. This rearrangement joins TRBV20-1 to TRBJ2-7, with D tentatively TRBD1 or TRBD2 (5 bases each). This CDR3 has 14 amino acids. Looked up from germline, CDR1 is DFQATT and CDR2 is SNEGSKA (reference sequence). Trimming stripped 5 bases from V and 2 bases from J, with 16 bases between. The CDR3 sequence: CSAPRDVLAYEQYF. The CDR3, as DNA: TGCAGTGCTCCCCGGGACGTCCTGGCCTACGAGCAGTACTTC.

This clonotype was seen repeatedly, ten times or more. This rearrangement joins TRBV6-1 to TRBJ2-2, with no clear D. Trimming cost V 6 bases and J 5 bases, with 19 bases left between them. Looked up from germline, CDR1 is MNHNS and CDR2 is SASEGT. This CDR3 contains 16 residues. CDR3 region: CASSFTNSKGTGELFF. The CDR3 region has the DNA TGTGCCAGCAGCTTTACGAACTCAAAGGGTACCGGGGAGCTGTTTTTT.

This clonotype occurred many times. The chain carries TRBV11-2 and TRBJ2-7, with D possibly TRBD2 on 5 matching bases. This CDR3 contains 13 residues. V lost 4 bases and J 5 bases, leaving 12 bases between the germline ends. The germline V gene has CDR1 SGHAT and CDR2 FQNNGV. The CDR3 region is CASSSRDLHEQYF. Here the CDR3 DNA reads TGTGCCAGCAGCTCCCGGGATCTACACGAGCAGTACTTC.

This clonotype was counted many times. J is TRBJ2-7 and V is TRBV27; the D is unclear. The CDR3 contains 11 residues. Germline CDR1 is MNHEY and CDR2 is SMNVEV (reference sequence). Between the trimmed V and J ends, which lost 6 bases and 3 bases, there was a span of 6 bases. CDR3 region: CASSGNYEQYF. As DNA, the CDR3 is TGTGCCAGCAGCGGTAACTACGAGCAGTACTTC.

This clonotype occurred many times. CDR3 DNA sequence: TGTGCCATCAGTGGCCTAGGGGATGCCTCCTACGAGCAGTACTTC. It translates to CAISGLGDASYEQYF. The chain joins TRBV10-3 to TRBJ2-7; a weak D match, TRBD1 (5 bases). This CDR3 spans 15 amino acids. Per the germline V gene, CDR1 is ENHRY and CDR2 is SYGVKD. V lost 4 bases, J lost 0 bases, and 13 bases lay in between.

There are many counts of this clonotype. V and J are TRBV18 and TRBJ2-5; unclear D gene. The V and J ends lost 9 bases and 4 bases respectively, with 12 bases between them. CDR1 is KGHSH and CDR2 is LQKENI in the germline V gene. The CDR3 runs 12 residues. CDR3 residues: CASEALGETQYF. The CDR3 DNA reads TGTGCCAGTGAGGCGTTGGGAGAGACCCAGTACTTC.

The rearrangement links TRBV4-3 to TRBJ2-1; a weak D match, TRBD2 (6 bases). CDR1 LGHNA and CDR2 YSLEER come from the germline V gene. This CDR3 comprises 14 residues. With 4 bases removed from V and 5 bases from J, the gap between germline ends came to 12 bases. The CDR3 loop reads CASSRGGADNEQFF. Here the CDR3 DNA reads TGCGCCAGCAGCCGGGGCGGGGCCGACAATGAGCAGTTCTTC.

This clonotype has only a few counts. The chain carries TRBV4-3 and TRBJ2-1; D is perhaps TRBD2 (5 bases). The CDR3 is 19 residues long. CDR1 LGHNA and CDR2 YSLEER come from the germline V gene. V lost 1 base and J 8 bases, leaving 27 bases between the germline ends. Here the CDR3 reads CASSQVISEVFGPLHEQFF. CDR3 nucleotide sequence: TGCGCCAGCAGCCAAGTTATATCGGAGGTCTTCGGTCCACTTCATGAGCAGTTCTTC.

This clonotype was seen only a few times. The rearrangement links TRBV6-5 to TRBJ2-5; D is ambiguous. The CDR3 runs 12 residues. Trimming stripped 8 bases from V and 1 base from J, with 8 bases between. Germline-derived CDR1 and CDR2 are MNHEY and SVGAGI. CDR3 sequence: CASGDFQETQYF. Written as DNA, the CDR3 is TGTGCCAGCGGGGATTTCCAAGAGACCCAGTACTTC.

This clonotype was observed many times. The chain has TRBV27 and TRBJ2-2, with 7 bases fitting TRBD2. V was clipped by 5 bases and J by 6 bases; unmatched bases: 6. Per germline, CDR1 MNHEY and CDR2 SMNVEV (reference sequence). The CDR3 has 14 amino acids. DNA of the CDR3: TGTGCCAGCAGTGTGCGGGGGAAGGCCGGGGAGCTGTTTTTT. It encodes CASSVRGKAGELFF.

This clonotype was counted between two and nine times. Written as DNA, the CDR3 is TGTGCCAGCAGCGTAGGGGGACAGGGCGGATGGACCGGGGAGCTGTTTTTT. Encoded protein: CASSVGGQGGWTGELFF. The chain is built from TRBV9 and TRBJ2-2; 9 bases line up with TRBD1. CDR1 is SGDLS, CDR2 YYNGEE, per germline. This CDR3 contains 17 residues. V shed 0 bases and J 5 bases; nucleotides not matched to a gene: 8.

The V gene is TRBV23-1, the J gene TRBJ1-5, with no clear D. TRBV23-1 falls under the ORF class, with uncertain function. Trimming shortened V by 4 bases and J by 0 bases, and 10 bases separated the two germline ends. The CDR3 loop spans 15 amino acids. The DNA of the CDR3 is TGCGCCAGCAGTCGGCACCCTTATAGCAATCAGCCCCAGCATTTT. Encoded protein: CASSRHPYSNQPQHF.

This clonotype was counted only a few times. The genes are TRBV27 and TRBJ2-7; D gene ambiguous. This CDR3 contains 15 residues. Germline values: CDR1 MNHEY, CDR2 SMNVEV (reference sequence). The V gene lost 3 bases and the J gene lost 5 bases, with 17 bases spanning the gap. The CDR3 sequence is CASSLWMNSPHEQYF. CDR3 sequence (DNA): TGTGCCAGCAGTTTGTGGATGAACTCCCCGCACGAGCAGTACTTC.

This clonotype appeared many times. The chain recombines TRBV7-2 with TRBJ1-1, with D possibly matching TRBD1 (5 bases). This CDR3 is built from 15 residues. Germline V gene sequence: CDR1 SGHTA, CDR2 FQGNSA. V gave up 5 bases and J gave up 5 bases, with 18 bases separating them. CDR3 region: CASSHTGGLETEAFF. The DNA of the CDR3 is TGTGCCAGCAGCCATACGGGGGGACTCGAAACTGAAGCTTTCTTT.

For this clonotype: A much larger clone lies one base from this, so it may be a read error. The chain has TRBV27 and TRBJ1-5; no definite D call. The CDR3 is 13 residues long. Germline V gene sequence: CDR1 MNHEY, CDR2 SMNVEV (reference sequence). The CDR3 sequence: CASSLRRLQHQHF. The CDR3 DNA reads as TGTGCCAGCAGCCTAAGAAGGCTTCAGCACCAGCATTTT.

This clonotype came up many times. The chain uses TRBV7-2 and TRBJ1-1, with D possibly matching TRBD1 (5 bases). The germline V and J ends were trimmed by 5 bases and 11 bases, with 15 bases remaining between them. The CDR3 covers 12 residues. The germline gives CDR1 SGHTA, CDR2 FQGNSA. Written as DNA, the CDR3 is TGTGCCAGCAGCCCTGGGGGAAGGAGGGCTTTCTTT. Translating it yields CASSPGGRRAFF.

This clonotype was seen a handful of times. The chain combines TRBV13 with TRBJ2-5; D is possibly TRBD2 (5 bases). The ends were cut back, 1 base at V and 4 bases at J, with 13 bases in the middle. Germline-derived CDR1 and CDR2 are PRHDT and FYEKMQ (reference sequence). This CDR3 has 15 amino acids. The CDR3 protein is CASSLERGIGETQYF. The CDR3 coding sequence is TGTGCCAGCAGCTTAGAGCGAGGGATAGGAGAGACCCAGTACTTC.

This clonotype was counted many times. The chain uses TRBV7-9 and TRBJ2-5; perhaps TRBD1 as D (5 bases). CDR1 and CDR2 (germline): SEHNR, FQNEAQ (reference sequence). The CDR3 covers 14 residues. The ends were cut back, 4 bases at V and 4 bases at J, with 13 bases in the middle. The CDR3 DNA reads TGTGCCAGCAGCTCCACAGGTAGCCGAGAGACCCAGTACTTC. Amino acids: CASSSTGSRETQYF.

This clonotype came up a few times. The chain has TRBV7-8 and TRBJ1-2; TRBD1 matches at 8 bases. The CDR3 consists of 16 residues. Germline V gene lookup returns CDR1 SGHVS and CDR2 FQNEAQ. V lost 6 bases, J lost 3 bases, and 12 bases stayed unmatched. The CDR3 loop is CASSRTGSTADYGYTF. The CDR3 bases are TGTGCCAGCAGTAGGACAGGGAGTACAGCGGACTATGGCTACACCTTC.

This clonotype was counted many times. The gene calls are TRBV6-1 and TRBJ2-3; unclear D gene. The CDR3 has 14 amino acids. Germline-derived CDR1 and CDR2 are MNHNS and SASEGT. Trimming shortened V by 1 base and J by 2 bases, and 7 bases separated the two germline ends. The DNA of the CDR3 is TGTGCCAGCAGTGAAGGGGTTTACACAGATACGCAGTATTTT. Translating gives CASSEGVYTDTQYF.

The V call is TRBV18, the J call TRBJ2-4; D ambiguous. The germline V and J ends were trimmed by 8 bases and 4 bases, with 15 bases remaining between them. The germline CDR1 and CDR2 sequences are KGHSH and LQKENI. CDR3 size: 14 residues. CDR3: CASTPLNGKNIQYF. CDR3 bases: TGTGCCAGCACTCCTCTTAACGGAAAAAACATTCAGTACTTC.

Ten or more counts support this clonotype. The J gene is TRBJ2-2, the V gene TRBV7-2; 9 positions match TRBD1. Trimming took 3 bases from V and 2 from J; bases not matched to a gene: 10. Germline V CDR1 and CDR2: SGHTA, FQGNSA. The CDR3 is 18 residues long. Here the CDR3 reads CASSFRDRERGNTGELFF. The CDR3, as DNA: TGTGCCAGCAGCTTCCGGGACAGGGAGCGGGGAAACACCGGGGAGCTGTTTTTT.